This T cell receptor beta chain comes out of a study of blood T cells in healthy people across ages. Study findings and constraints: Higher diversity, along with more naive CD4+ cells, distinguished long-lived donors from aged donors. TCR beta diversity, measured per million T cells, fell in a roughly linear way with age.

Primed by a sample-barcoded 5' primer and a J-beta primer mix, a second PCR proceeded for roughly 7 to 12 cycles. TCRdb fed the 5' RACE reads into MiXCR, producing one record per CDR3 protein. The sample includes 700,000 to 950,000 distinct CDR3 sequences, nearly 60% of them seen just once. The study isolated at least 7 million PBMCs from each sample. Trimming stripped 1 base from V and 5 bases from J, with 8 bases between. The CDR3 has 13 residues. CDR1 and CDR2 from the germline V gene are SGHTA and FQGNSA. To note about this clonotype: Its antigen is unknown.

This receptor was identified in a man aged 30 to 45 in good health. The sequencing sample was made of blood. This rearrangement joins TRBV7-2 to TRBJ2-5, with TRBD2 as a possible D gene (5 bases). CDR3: CASSLDSGETQYF. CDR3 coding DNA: TGTGCCAGCAGCTTAGACTCGGGGGAGACCCAGTACTTC.